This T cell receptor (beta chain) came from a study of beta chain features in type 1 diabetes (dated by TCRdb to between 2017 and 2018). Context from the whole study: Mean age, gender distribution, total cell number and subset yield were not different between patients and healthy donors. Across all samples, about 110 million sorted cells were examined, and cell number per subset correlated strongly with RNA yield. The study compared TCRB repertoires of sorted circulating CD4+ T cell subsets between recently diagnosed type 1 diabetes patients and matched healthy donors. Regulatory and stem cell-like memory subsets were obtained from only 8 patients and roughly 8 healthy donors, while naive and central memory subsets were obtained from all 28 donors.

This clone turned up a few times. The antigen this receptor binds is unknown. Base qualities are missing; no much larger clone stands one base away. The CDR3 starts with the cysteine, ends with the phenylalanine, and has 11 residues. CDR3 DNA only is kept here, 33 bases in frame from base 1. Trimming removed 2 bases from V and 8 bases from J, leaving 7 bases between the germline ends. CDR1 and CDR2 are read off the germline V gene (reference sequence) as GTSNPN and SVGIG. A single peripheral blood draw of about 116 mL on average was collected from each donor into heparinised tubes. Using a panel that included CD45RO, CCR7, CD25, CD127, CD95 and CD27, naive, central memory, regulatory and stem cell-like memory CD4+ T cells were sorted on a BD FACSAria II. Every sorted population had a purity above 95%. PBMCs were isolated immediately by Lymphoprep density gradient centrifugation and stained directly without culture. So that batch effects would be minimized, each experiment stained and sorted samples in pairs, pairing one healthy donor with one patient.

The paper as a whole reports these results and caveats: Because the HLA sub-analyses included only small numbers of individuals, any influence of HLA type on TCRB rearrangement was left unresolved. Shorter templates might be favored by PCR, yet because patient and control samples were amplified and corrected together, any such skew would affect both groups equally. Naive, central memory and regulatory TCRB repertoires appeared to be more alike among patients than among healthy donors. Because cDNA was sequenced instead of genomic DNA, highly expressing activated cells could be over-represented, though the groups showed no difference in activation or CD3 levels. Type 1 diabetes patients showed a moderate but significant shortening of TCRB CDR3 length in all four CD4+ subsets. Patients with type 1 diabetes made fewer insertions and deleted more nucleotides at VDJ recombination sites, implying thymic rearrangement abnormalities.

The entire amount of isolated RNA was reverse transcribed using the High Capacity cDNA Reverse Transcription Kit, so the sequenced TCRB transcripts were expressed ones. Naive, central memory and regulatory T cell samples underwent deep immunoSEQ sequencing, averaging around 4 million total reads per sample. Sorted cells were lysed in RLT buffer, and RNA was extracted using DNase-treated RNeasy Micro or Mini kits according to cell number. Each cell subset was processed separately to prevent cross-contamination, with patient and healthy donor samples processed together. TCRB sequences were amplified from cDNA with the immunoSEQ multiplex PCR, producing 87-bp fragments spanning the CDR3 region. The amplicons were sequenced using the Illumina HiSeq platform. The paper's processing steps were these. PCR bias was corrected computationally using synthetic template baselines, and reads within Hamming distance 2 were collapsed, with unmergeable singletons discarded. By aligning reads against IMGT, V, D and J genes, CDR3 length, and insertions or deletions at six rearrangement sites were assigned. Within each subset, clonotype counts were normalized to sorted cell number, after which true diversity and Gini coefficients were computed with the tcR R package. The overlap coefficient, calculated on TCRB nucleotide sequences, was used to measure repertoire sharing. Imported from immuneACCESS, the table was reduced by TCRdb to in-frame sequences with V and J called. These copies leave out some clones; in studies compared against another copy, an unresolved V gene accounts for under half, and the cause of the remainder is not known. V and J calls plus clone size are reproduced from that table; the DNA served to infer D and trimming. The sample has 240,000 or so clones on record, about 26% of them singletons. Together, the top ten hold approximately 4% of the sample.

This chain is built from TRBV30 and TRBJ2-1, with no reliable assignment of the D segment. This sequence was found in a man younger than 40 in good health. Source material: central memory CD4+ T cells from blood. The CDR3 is CAWSSTDEQFF. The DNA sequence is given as TGTGCCTGGAGTTCGACGGATGAGCAGTTCTTC.